These T cell receptor beta chains were read from a single sample in a study of OX40 agonist ivuxolimab in advanced cancers. The assay was immunoSEQ multiplex PCR, and TCRdb's table has in-frame clones only and misses some. The repertoire holds 99,000 or so clones, with approximately 84% as singletons. The source was CD4+ or CD8+ T cells sorted from blood, collected in a trial of the OX40 agonist ivuxolimab. The receptors originated from an adult with an advanced solid tumor such as melanoma, head and neck, liver or kidney cancer. Both conserved end residues are part of each CDR3. A D gene is named only where the DNA matches it firmly. Size is stated for part of the rows, as once, few or many counts, or as a class when the clone is expanded.

V: TRBV1; J: TRBJ2-1; D: NA; size: NA; CDR3: CTSSSKPSGTKVNNEQFF; DNA: TGCACCAGCAGCTCAAAACCCTCCGGGACTAAGGTGAACAATGAGCAGTTCTTC
V: TRBV7-2; J: TRBJ1-2; D: TRBD1; size: few; CDR3: CASSPHVLLQGAEGYGYTF; DNA: TGTGCCAGCAGCCCCCATGTATTACTACAGGGGGCAGAAGGCTATGGCTACACCTTC
V: TRBV2; J: TRBJ2-3; D: TRBD2; size: NA; CDR3: CASTPGGWDTQYF; DNA: TGTGCCAGCACCCCGGGAGGGTGGGATACGCAGTATTTT
V: TRBV27; J: TRBJ2-7; D: NA; size: few; CDR3: CASKVSGANEQYF; DNA: TGTGCCAGCAAGGTATCTGGGGCGAACGAGCAGTACTTC
V: TRBV12-5; J: TRBJ1-3; D: NA; size: NA; CDR3: CASGTIEVPHF; DNA: TGTGCTAGTGGCACAATTGAGGTCCCCCATTTT
V: TRBV6-6; J: TRBJ1-1; D: NA; size: NA; CDR3: CASSPDSAEAFF; DNA: TGTGCCAGCAGCCCCGACAGCGCTGAAGCTTTCTTT
V: TRBV4-2; J: TRBJ2-5; D: NA; size: NA; CDR3: CASSQERGSQTQYF; DNA: TGTGCCAGCAGCCAAGAGCGGGGCTCGCAGACCCAGTACTTC
V: TRBV9; J: TRBJ2-5; D: TRBD2; size: NA; CDR3: CASSGRLAGGPGRQETQYF; DNA: TGTGCCAGCAGCGGTAGACTAGCGGGAGGGCCGGGTCGTCAAGAGACCCAGTACTTC
V: TRBV6-5; J: TRBJ2-3; D: NA; size: NA; CDR3: CASSLADPSDTQYF; DNA: TGTGCCAGCAGTCTGGCAGACCCCTCCGATACGCAGTATTTT
V: TRBV4-3; J: TRBJ1-1; D: NA; size: medium-sized; CDR3: CASSQYAATYTEAFF; DNA: TGCGCCAGCAGCCAGTACGCCGCTACTTACACTGAAGCTTTCTTT
V: TRBV7-3; J: TRBJ2-3; D: NA; size: NA; CDR3: CASSLGNEGDTQYF; DNA: TGTGCCAGCAGCTTAGGCAACGAAGGGGATACGCAGTATTTT
V: TRBV7-2; J: TRBJ2-3; D: NA; size: NA; CDR3: CASSFWRMTRPVVDTQYF; DNA: TGTGCCAGCAGCTTTTGGCGGATGACACGACCGGTGGTAGATACGCAGTATTTT
V: TRBV30; J: TRBJ2-1; D: TRBD1; size: NA; CDR3: CAWSDGQVIGEQFF; DNA: TGTGCCTGGAGCGACGGACAGGTCATAGGTGAGCAGTTCTTC
V: TRBV4-2; J: TRBJ2-2; D: TRBD1; size: NA; CDR3: CASNGQGAGELFF; DNA: TGTGCCAGCAACGGACAGGGGGCTGGGGAGCTGTTTTTT
V: TRBV7-8; J: TRBJ2-4; D: TRBD1; size: NA; CDR3: CASSPREGQGAKNIQYF; DNA: TGTGCCAGCAGCCCCCGCGAGGGACAGGGGGCCAAAAACATTCAGTACTTC
V: TRBV10-3; J: TRBJ2-4; D: NA; size: NA; CDR3: CAISGNRDGGIQYF; DNA: TGTGCCATCAGTGGGAACAGGGACGGGGGCATTCAGTACTTC
V: TRBV7-2; J: TRBJ1-3; D: NA; size: NA; CDR3: CASSLGRAGLSGNTIYF; DNA: TGTGCCAGCAGCTTGGGCCGCGCAGGCCTCTCTGGAAACACCATATATTTT
V: TRBV19; J: TRBJ2-5; D: TRBD2; size: once; CDR3: CASSATSGRKTQYF; DNA: TGTGCCAGTAGTGCGACTAGCGGGAGAAAGACCCAGTACTTC
V: TRBV6-6; J: TRBJ2-7; D: NA; size: NA; CDR3: CASSPLYEQYF; DNA: TGTGCCAGCAGTCCACTCTACGAGCAGTACTTC
V: TRBV27; J: TRBJ2-2; D: NA; size: NA; CDR3: CASSPWAGGGTGELFF; DNA: TGTGCCAGCAGCCCTTGGGCAGGGGGAGGCACCGGGGAGCTGTTTTTT
V: TRBV6-5; J: TRBJ2-1; D: TRBD1; size: medium-sized; CDR3: CASSSGTGIREQFF; DNA: TGTGCCAGCAGTTCCGGGACAGGGATCCGTGAGCAGTTCTTC
V: TRBV21-1; J: TRBJ2-7; D: NA; size: NA; CDR3: CASSKDKAPDHEQYF; DNA: TGTGCCAGCAGCAAAGACAAGGCCCCGGACCACGAGCAGTACTTC
V: TRBV2; J: TRBJ2-5; D: TRBD2; size: NA; CDR3: CADREEETQYF; DNA: TGTGCCGACCGGGAGGAAGAGACCCAGTACTTC
V: TRBV13; J: TRBJ1-6; D: TRBD1; size: NA; CDR3: CASSLGRGRNSPLHF; DNA: TGTGCCAGCAGCTTGGGCAGGGGGCGGAATTCACCCCTCCACTTT
V: TRBV11-1; J: TRBJ1-1; D: NA; size: NA; CDR3: CASSQGQVGANTEAFF; DNA: TGTGCCAGCAGCCAGGGGCAGGTTGGAGCGAACACTGAAGCTTTCTTT
V: TRBV7-9; J: TRBJ2-7; D: TRBD1; size: NA; CDR3: CASSLDLHGQGVSYEQYF; DNA: TGTGCCAGCAGCTTAGATCTCCACGGACAGGGGGTTTCCTACGAGCAGTACTTC